This TCR beta chain was identified during a study of blood T cell repertoires in COVID-19 (dated by TCRdb to 2018 to 2021). With regard to the full study: Samples covering the acute and convalescent phases of COVID-19 were provided by collaborators in the United States, Italy and Spain. The dataset comprised deeply sampled blood TCRbeta repertoires from subjects exposed to, actively infected with, or recovered from COVID-19. The repertoires were made available in a free public database intended to serve as a resource for research on the immune response to SARS-CoV-2. The samples were drawn from two sources: the first 160 participants of the ongoing ImmuneRACE study, and fewer than 1,500 subjects contributed by 6 global collaborators. A de-identified subject ID, COVID-19 status, age in years and sex were almost always included in the sample metadata. The prospective study material was composed of cDNA or gDNA derived from T cells, B-cell-depleted T cells, or PBMCs. Where available, HLA class I and class II types were taken from metadata supplied by the sample provider and were not determined by assay-based typing. The full study reports these points: The amount of clinical and demographic metadata varied by source and participant and was provided uncurated.

TCRbeta CDR3 regions were amplified from genomic DNA by means of the immunoSEQ Assay, a bias-controlled multiplex PCR. As for how the authors treated the data: The number of nucleated cells in each sample was estimated from the amplification of reference gene primers within the assay. Sequence reads were collapsed and filtered to measure the absolute abundance of every unique TCRbeta CDR3 rearrangement. Productive Simpson clonality was computed per sample as the square root of Simpson's diversity index over productive rearrangements. Imported from immuneACCESS, the table was reduced by TCRdb to in-frame sequences with V and J called. These copies leave out some clones; in studies compared against another copy, an unresolved V gene accounts for under half, and the cause of the remainder is not known. From that table come the V and J calls and clone size; the DNA was used to work out D and trimming. This sample holds approximately 170,000 clones; approximately 86% were observed only once. In total, the top ten clones hold 6.9% of the sample.

One collaborating source in Seattle enrolled patients while the patients were actively infected and followed the patients over time throughout the course of disease. Each collaborating institution followed its own protocols to collect whole blood in K2EDTA tubes. For TCRbeta analysis, collaborators shipped samples as frozen whole blood, isolated PBMCs, or DNA extracted from either of those sample types. A remark on this clone: Its antigen is currently not known. Base qualities are not at hand, and no much larger clone is one base apart.

Sequenced: peripheral blood. This TCR came from a man older than 75 with COVID-19, enrolled during active disease.

The CDR3 region: CASSWGQDYGYTF. The DNA sequence is given as TGTGCCAGCAGCTGGGGACAGGACTATGGCTACACCTTC. The chain links TRBV5-6 with TRBJ1-2; TRBD1 matches 8 bases in the middle. As encoded in the germline V gene, CDR1 is SGHDT while CDR2 is YYEEEE. The CDR3 spans 13 residues, from the cysteine through the phenylalanine. Only the CDR3 region is kept as DNA, spanning 39 bases read in frame from base 1. The junction shows trimming of 3 bases on V and 3 bases on J, and the gene matches do not reach 1 base of it.